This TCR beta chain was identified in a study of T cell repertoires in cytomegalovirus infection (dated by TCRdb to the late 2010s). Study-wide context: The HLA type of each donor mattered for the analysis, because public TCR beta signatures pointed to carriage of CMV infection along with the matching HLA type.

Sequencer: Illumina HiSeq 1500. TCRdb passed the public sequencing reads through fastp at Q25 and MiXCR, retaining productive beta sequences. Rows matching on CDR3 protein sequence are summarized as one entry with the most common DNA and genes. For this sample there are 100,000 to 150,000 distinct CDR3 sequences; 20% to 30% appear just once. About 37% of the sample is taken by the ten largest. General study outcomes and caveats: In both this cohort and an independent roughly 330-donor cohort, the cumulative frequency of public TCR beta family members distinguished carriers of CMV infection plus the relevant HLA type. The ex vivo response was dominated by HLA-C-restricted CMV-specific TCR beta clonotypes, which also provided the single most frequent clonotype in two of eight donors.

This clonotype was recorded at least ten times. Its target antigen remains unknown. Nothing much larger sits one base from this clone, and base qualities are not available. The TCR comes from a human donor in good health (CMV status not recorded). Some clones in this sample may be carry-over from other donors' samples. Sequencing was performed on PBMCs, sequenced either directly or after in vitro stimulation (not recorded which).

The DNA sequence follows: TGTGCCAGCAAAATCAGACGGGACTCCTACAATGAGCAGTTCTTC. It encodes CASKIRRDSYNEQFF. This chain joins TRBV7-2 to TRBJ2-1; TRBD2 is perhaps the D gene, given 5 matching bases. CDR1 SGHTA and CDR2 FQGNSA are derived from the germline V gene. The CDR3 spans 15 residues, from the cysteine through the phenylalanine. Here the CDR3 DNA is all that survives: 45 bases in frame from base 1. Trimming removed 7 bases from V and 0 bases from J, leaving 13 bases between the germline ends.